This TCR beta chain emerged from a study of T cells in Graves' hyperthyroidism and ophthalmopathy. From RNA transcripts, TCR beta CDR3 regions were amplified. The HTBI primer set drove a first-round RT-PCR of the TCR CDR3. In TCRdb, the multiplex PCR reads were re-called with MiXCR into one record per CDR3 protein. This table has some 350,000 distinct CDR3 sequences, about a fifth appearing once. There are 17 residues in the CDR3. The germline gives CDR1 SGHRS, CDR2 YFSETQ. After removal of 1 base from V and 2 bases from J, the junction contained 12 bases not matched to a gene. This clonotype was seen only a few times.

The chain combines TRBV5-1 with TRBJ2-7; 7 bases are a match to TRBD2. This receptor was taken from a woman under 30 with Graves' hyperthyroidism. The sequencing sample was made of blood. The CDR3 DNA sequence: TGCGCCAGCAGCTTGACCCTCGGGGGGACGGTAACCTACGAGCAGTACTTC. Translated, it gives CASSLTLGGTVTYEQYF.